The 32 T cell receptor beta chains below all came from one sample that was sequenced in a study of a mutant IDH1 vaccine in newly diagnosed glioma. TCRdb's copy holds only in-frame clones and misses some; the assay was immunoSEQ multiplex PCR. The data show about 44,000 clones, 91% seen once. These receptors are not linked to any known antigen. Documented time point: week 23, last vaccination. Vaccinated patients received 300 ug of mutant IDH1 20-mer peptide per dose, with topical imiquimod. The sample consisted of PBMCs, taken from a glioma patient whose treatment included an IDH1 peptide vaccine. These receptors came from a man aged 45-65 years with glioma.

The CDR3 here is CASSVADTEAFF. The DNA for the CDR3 is TGTGCCAGCAGCGTAGCTGACACTGAAGCTTTCTTT. The V gene is TRBV9, the J gene TRBJ1-1; D not certain. The CDR3 runs to 12 residues. CDR1 and CDR2 (germline): SGDLS, YYNGEE. Trimming removed 0 bases at V and 3 bases at J, with 3 bases between. The full variable domain, rest sourced from reference TRBV9 and TRBJ1-1, is DSGVTQTPKHLITATGQRVTLRCSPRSGDLSVYWYQQSLDQGLQFLIQYYNGEERAKGNILERFSAQQFPDLHSELNLSSLELGDSALYFCASSVADTEAFFGQGTRLTVV.

The chain has TRBV19 and TRBJ2-5; TRBD2 agrees at 10 bases. V was pared by 6 bases and J by 4 bases, with 8 bases of the junction left unmatched. The germline gives CDR1 LNHDA, CDR2 SQIVND (reference sequence). This CDR3 has 15 amino acids. CDR3 residues: CASSTVAGGPETQYF. The CDR3 DNA follows: TGTGCCAGTAGCACAGTAGCGGGAGGCCCAGAGACCCAGTACTTC. The full variable domain, with the rest looked up from reference TRBV19 and TRBJ2-5, is DGGITQSPKYLFRKEGQNVTLSCEQNLNHDAMYWYRQDPGQGLRLIYYSQIVNDFQKGDIAEGYSVSREKKESFPLTVTSAQKNPTAFYLCASSTVAGGPETQYFGPGTRLLVL.

V gene TRBV9 combines with J gene TRBJ1-3; 8 bases align to TRBD1. There are 15 residues in the CDR3. Germline V gene lookup returns CDR1 SGDLS and CDR2 YYNGEE. J lost 0 bases, V lost 2 bases, and 1 base had no gene match. CDR3 in DNA: TGTGCCAGCAGCGTCGGGACAGGCTCTGGAAACACCATATATTTT. Translation: CASSVGTGSGNTIYF.

The chain joins TRBV6-1 to TRBJ2-5; no reliable D call. The CDR3 is made up of 14 amino acids. Germline V lookup: CDR1 MNHNS, CDR2 SASEGT. Trimming left V 8 bases short and J 5 bases short, with 18 bases between. This CDR3 is CASGHGVRLETQYF. The CDR3 DNA is TGTGCCAGCGGTCATGGGGTACGGTTGGAGACCCAGTACTTC.

V gene TRBV5-8 combines with J gene TRBJ1-4; D gene uncertain. Germline V gives CDR1 SGHTS, CDR2 YDEGEE. The CDR3 has 17 amino acids. The V end was cut by 4 bases, the J end by 7 bases, with 23 bases between. CDR3 DNA: TGTGCCAGCAGCCAGAACGCCCGGAAGCAGATCCCTGAAAAACTGTTTTTT. Amino acid sequence: CASSQNARKQIPEKLFF.

The count of this clone is one. This chain joins TRBV5-1 and TRBJ1-3, with D uncertain. Between the trimmed V and J ends, which lost 4 bases and 1 base, there was a span of 9 bases. Germline lookup yields CDR1 SGHRS and CDR2 YFSETQ. The CDR3 consists of 14 residues. The CDR3 DNA follows: TGCGCCAGCAGCCAAAGTATTTCTGGAAACACCATATATTTT. It translates to CASSQSISGNTIYF.

This chain connects TRBV10-3 to TRBJ2-7; 7 bases are shared with TRBD1. Trimming at V came to 7 bases and at J to 3 bases, leaving 6 bases not matched to a gene. This CDR3 has 13 residues. The germline V gene has CDR1 ENHRY and CDR2 SYGVKD. In DNA, the CDR3 is TGTGCCATCACACGGGACAGAAACTACGAGCAGTACTTC. Encoded protein: CAITRDRNYEQYF.

The CDR3 sequence is CAWSTGNSRGPQHF. The CDR3 DNA is TGTGCCTGGAGTACCGGCAATTCGAGGGGGCCCCAGCATTTT. The chain combines TRBV30 with TRBJ1-5; D is perhaps TRBD1 (5 bases). Trimming stripped 2 bases from V and 9 bases from J, with 17 bases between. There are 14 residues in the CDR3. Germline assignment: CDR1 GTSNPN and CDR2 SVGIG (reference sequence).

The chain combines TRBV5-1 with TRBJ2-5; D is ambiguous. Germline V gene sequence: CDR1 SGHRS, CDR2 YFSETQ. The V end lost 0 bases, the J end lost 5 bases, and 11 bases lay between the germline ends. The CDR3 is made up of 14 amino acids. CDR3 protein: CASSLDTPGETQYF. CDR3 coding DNA: TGCGCCAGCAGCTTGGATACACCGGGTGAGACCCAGTACTTC.

This chain connects TRBV28 to TRBJ1-2, with D hard to call. V lost 6 bases to trimming and J lost 3 bases, with 11 bases between them. CDR3 length: 13 amino acids. In germline, CDR1 is MDHEN, CDR2 SYDVKM. CDR3 sequence: CASRGSGDYGYTF. The CDR3 DNA is TGTGCCAGCAGGGGGTCGGGCGACTATGGCTACACCTTC.

The rearrangement uses TRBV21-1 and TRBJ2-2; TRBD1, the table's D call, was not compared with the DNA. TRBV21-1 is marked as a pseudogene. The CDR3 sequence is 16 residues long. The CDR3 DNA follows: TGTGCCAGCAGCAAAGCGCAGGAAACGAACACCGGGGAGCTGTTTTTT. It yields the protein CASSKAQETNTGELFF.

This CDR3 reads CAISELGQGLGPQHF. In nucleotides, the CDR3 is TGTGCCATCAGTGAGCTAGGGCAGGGTCTAGGGCCCCAGCATTTT. This chain links TRBV10-3 with TRBJ1-5, with TRBD1 as a possible D gene (5 bases). The CDR3 has 15 residues. Trimming cost V 2 bases and J 9 bases, with 17 bases left between them. Per germline, CDR1 ENHRY and CDR2 SYGVKD.

J is TRBJ2-1 and V is TRBV29-1; D perhaps matches TRBD2 (7 bases). The CDR3 is made up of 14 amino acids. Germline V gene lookup returns CDR1 SQVTM and CDR2 ANQGSEA. With 3 bases removed from V and 7 bases from J, the gap between germline ends came to 16 bases. CDR3 sequence reads: CSVDFPGGWNEQFF. CDR3 nucleotides: TGCAGCGTTGATTTTCCGGGGGGCTGGAATGAGCAGTTCTTC.

V gene TRBV30 combines with J gene TRBJ1-2; 8 nucleotides agree with TRBD1. Unmatched junction bases numbered 2, after V lost 1 base and J lost 4 bases. Germline lookup yields CDR1 GTSNPN and CDR2 SVGIG (reference sequence). The CDR3 covers 13 residues. CDR3 in amino acids: CAWSADRVYGYTF. The CDR3 DNA reads TGTGCCTGGAGTGCGGACAGGGTCTATGGCTACACCTTC.

The chain uses TRBV7-8 and TRBJ1-3, with D unclear. The CDR3 contains 15 residues. The ends were cut back, 7 bases at V and 0 bases at J, with 13 bases in the middle. Germline CDR1 SGHVS, CDR2 FQNEAQ. In nucleotides, the CDR3 is TGTGCCAGCACCCCCGGGGTCCGCTCTGGAAACACCATATATTTT. Translating it yields CASTPGVRSGNTIYF.

CDR3 nucleotide sequence: TGTGCCATCAGTGAGACCTCCCCGGATCAGCCCCAGCATTTT. This encodes CAISETSPDQPQHF. The gene calls are TRBV10-3 and TRBJ1-5; D is undetermined. The V gene lost 2 bases and the J gene lost 5 bases, with 10 bases spanning the gap. There are 14 residues in the CDR3. Germline CDR1 ENHRY, CDR2 SYGVKD.

The chain joins TRBV30 to TRBJ1-4; no clear D. Germline values: CDR1 GTSNPN, CDR2 SVGIG (reference sequence). V lost 2 bases and J 3 bases, leaving 7 bases between the germline ends. CDR3 size: 13 residues. This CDR3 reads CAWSSGPNEKLFF. Here the CDR3 DNA reads TGTGCCTGGAGTTCCGGGCCTAATGAAAAACTGTTTTTT.

This sequence joins TRBV18 and TRBJ2-5; weak D call: TRBD1 (6 bases). The CDR3 totals 16 residues. Germline values: CDR1 KGHSH, CDR2 LQKENI. The V gene lost 3 bases and the J gene lost 4 bases, with 18 bases spanning the gap. In DNA form, the CDR3 reads TGTGCCAGCTCACCGGCCCCCACAGGGATGGGAGAGACCCAGTACTTC. Its protein is CASSPAPTGMGETQYF. The complete variable domain, with remaining parts taken from reference TRBV18 and TRBJ2-5, reads NAGVMQNPRHLVRRRGQEARLRCSPMKGHSHVYWYRQLPEEGLKFMVYLQKENIIDESGMPKERFSAEFPKEGPSILRIQQVVRGDSAAYFCASSPAPTGMGETQYFGPGTRLLVL.

CDR3 nucleotides: TGTGCCAGCAGTGCGGCAGGGTATCGGGGCGAGCAGTACTTC. Protein product: CASSAAGYRGEQYF. The chain joins TRBV25-1 to TRBJ2-7; possibly TRBD1 or TRBD2 for D (5 bases each). Germline assignment: CDR1 MGHDK and CDR2 SYGVNS. The V gene lost 4 bases and the J gene lost 6 bases, with 16 bases spanning the gap. The CDR3 has 14 residues.

The chain combines TRBV6-1 with TRBJ1-1; D is undetermined. Trimming cost V 7 bases and J 0 bases, with 9 bases left between them. Per the germline V gene, CDR1 is MNHNS and CDR2 is SASEGT. The CDR3 totals 13 residues. Here the CDR3 reads CASIGLLNTEAFF. CDR3 nucleotides: TGTGCCAGCATTGGACTGTTGAACACTGAAGCTTTCTTT.

The sample holds a few counts of this clone. V gene TRBV11-2 combines with J gene TRBJ2-7; 15 positions agree with TRBD2. Germline-derived CDR1 and CDR2 are SGHAT and FQNNGV. The V gene end was trimmed by 2 bases and the J gene end by 7 bases; junction bases not matched to a gene: 3. This CDR3 spans 15 amino acids. CDR3 coding DNA: TGTGCCAGCAGCTTAAGGACTAGCGGGAGGGGTGAGCAGTACTTC. This sequence encodes CASSLRTSGRGEQYF.

This rearrangement joins TRBV2 to TRBJ2-5, with D maybe TRBD2 (6 bases). The CDR3 has 16 residues. The germline gives CDR1 SNHLY, CDR2 FYNNEI. V gave up 3 bases and J gave up 0 bases, with 14 bases separating them. The CDR3 loop is CASSDVVADNQETQYF. The CDR3 DNA sequence: TGTGCCAGCAGTGATGTGGTAGCGGATAACCAAGAGACCCAGTACTTC.

V is TRBV4-1 and J is TRBJ2-7; D tentatively fits TRBD1 or TRBD2 (5 bases each). Trimming removed 2 bases at V and 2 bases at J, with 13 bases between. Germline CDR1 reads MGHRA; CDR2 reads YSYEKL. CDR3 length: 15 amino acids. Here the CDR3 DNA reads TGCGCCAGCAGCCAAAAGGACACGGGGACCTACGAGCAGTACTTC. It specifies CASSQKDTGTYEQYF.

The chain links TRBV29-1 to TRBJ2-5; no reliable D call. The better agreement between TRBJ2-7 and the DNA end casts doubt on the J call. The CDR3 sequence is 12 residues long. CDR1 and CDR2 (germline): SQVTM, ANQGSEA. CDR3 bases: TGCAGCGTTGAATCGCAGACCTACGAGCAGTACTTC. It encodes CSVESQTYEQYF.

The V gene is TRBV7-8, the J gene TRBJ2-2; 11 bases match TRBD2. The V and J ends lost 5 bases and 2 bases, in that order; junction bases with no gene match: 4. This CDR3 is 16 amino acids long. CDR1 is SGHVS, CDR2 FQNEAQ, per germline. Here the CDR3 reads CASSKLAGENTGELFF. The CDR3 DNA reads TGTGCCAGCAGCAAACTAGCGGGAGAAAACACCGGGGAGCTGTTTTTT. The full variable domain, with the rest looked up from reference TRBV7-8 and TRBJ2-2, is GAGVSQSPRYKVAKRGQDVALRCDPISGHVSLFWYQQALGQGPEFLTYFQNEAQLDKSGLPSDRFFAERPEGSVSTLKIQRTQQEDSAVYLCASSKLAGENTGELFFGEGSRLTVL.

The J gene is TRBJ2-7, the V gene TRBV2; 10 bases line up with TRBD2. This CDR3 is 16 amino acids long. V was clipped by 6 bases and J by 3 bases; unmatched bases: 11. The germline V gene has CDR1 SNHLY and CDR2 FYNNEI. CDR3 residues: CASSASPSGSLYEQYF. The CDR3 region has the DNA TGTGCCAGCAGCGCTTCGCCTAGCGGGAGCCTCTACGAGCAGTACTTC.

The rearrangement uses TRBV2 and TRBJ2-1; D perhaps matches TRBD1 (6 bases). Germline V CDR1 and CDR2: SNHLY, FYNNEI. CDR3 length: 12 residues. Deletions cut 3 bases from V and 7 bases from J, with 7 bases between. The CDR3 sequence: CASSDRGNEQFF. The CDR3 DNA reads TGTGCCAGCAGTGACAGGGGAAATGAGCAGTTCTTC.

CDR3 sequence (DNA): TGTGCCAGCAGCCCAGGACAGGGGACAACCCAGTACTTC. This translates into CASSPGQGTTQYF. This chain connects TRBV28 to TRBJ2-5; TRBD1 agrees at 9 bases. The CDR3 consists of 13 residues. After removal of 6 bases from V and 8 bases from J, the junction contained 7 bases not matched to a gene. Germline CDR1 and CDR2: MDHEN and SYDVKM.

V and J are TRBV18 and TRBJ2-3; no definite D call. The CDR3 totals 12 residues. Per germline, CDR1 KGHSH and CDR2 LQKENI. Trimming removed 5 bases at V and 2 bases at J, with 5 bases between. CDR3 DNA: TGTGCCAGCTCAGGCGACACAGATACGCAGTATTTT. It yields the protein CASSGDTDTQYF.

This rearrangement joins TRBV6-5 to TRBJ2-7, with D hard to call. Trimming took off 7 bases at V and 4 bases at J, with 11 bases between the two ends. Germline lookup yields CDR1 MNHEY and CDR2 SVGAGI. This CDR3 region has 12 residues. The CDR3 spells CASISSTYEQYF. For the CDR3, the DNA is TGTGCCAGCATTTCTAGTACATACGAGCAGTACTTC.

The chain combines TRBV5-5 with TRBJ1-4; D is unclear. Germline values: CDR1 SGHKS, CDR2 YYEKEE (reference sequence). The CDR3 consists of 15 residues. V lost 0 bases and J 0 bases, leaving 6 bases between the germline ends. Written as DNA, the CDR3 is TGTGCCAGCAGCTTGGACACCACAACTAATGAAAAACTGTTTTTT. This translates into CASSLDTTTNEKLFF.

The chain carries TRBV10-2 and TRBJ2-3, with a possible D match to TRBD1 (5 bases). V was cut by 6 bases and J by 2 bases, with 9 bases left in between. The germline gives CDR1 WSHSY, CDR2 SAAADI. This CDR3 spans 13 amino acids. The chain's CDR3 is CASRSGYTDTQYF. The DNA of the CDR3 is TGCGCCAGCAGGTCAGGGTACACAGATACGCAGTATTTT.